Listed below are T cell receptor beta chains from one sample, sequenced in a study of beta chain features in type 1 diabetes. Assay: immunoSEQ multiplex PCR; the TCRdb copy retains only in-frame clones and omits some. The table lists 250,000 to 300,000 clones, approximately 25% of them singletons, with about 0.012% in the top ten. Sample: naive CD4+ T cells from blood. The receptors were gathered from a woman aged 25 to 39 with type 1 diabetes. Both conserved end residues are part of each CDR3. D genes are given only for firm matches. Size is omitted from some rows. Given values are once, few, many or a class for expanded clones.

TRBV9	.	TRBJ1-2	.	TGTGCCAGCAGCGTAGGAAACAGGATTCCCTATGGCTACACCTTC	CASSVGNRIPYGYTF
TRBV30	TRBD2	TRBJ2-1	few	TGTGCCTGGAGCCGAGGGACTAGCGGGACAAATGAGCAGTTCTTC	CAWSRGTSGTNEQFF
TRBV15	.	TRBJ1-1	.	TGTGCCACCAGCAGAGACTTGAGGACTGAAGCTTTCTTT	CATSRDLRTEAFF
TRBV5-1	TRBD1	TRBJ1-2	.	TGCGCCAGCACTACTACAGGGGAGTATGGCTACACCTTC	CASTTTGEYGYTF
TRBV7-9	TRBD2	TRBJ2-5	.	TGTGCCAGCAGCCATGGACTAGCAGGGGAGACCCAGTACTTC	CASSHGLAGETQYF
TRBV25-1	.	TRBJ1-1	.	TGTGCCAGCAGGTCTAACACTGAAGCTTTCTTT	CASRSNTEAFF
TRBV5-1	.	TRBJ2-1	few	TGCGCCAGCAGCTTGGGACCACGGGAGTTAGAGTTCTTC	CASSLGPRELEFF
TRBV4-1	TRBD1	TRBJ2-3	few	TGCGCCAGCAGCCAAGCTTCCGGGACAGTGGCAGATACGCAGTATTTT	CASSQASGTVADTQYF
TRBV19	.	TRBJ1-5	.	TGTGCCAGTAAAGGCAATCGGGAGCCCCAGCATTTT	CASKGNREPQHF
TRBV4-2	.	TRBJ1-5	once	TGTGCCAGCAGCCAATCGCGGGGTCGGGGTCAGCCCCAGCATTTT	CASSQSRGRGQPQHF
TRBV15	TRBD2	TRBJ2-1	few	TGTGCCACCAGCAGAGGTGACGGAGGACTAGCGGGAGGGGACAATGAGCAGTTCTTC	CATSRGDGGLAGGDNEQFF
TRBV7-9	.	TRBJ2-7	few	TGTGCCAGCAGCTTATTACAGGGTAACCCAAAGTACTTC	CASSLLQGNPKYF
TRBV7-3	.	TRBJ2-1	few	TGTGCCAGCAGCTCGCAGGGGAATGAGCAGTTCTTC	CASSSQGNEQFF
TRBV4-1	.	TRBJ2-5	.	TGCGCCAGCAGCCAACAACTAGCTGCGGAGACCCAGTACTTC	CASSQQLAAETQYF
TRBV29-1	TRBD2	TRBJ2-1	.	TGCAGCGCTAGGACTAGCGGGAGGCCACACTCCTACAATGAGCAGTTCTTC	CSARTSGRPHSYNEQFF
TRBV5-1	TRBD2	TRBJ2-5	few	TGCGCCAGCAGCTACGGACTAGCGGGAGTGCAGGAGACCCAGTACTTC	CASSYGLAGVQETQYF
TRBV18	TRBD1	TRBJ1-3	few	TGTGCCAGCTCACCGGACAGGGACACCATATATTTT	CASSPDRDTIYF
TRBV4-1	.	TRBJ2-1	.	TGCGCCAGCAGCCAAGCGTTGGGAGGTGAGCAGTTCTTC	CASSQALGGEQFF
TRBV5-1	.	TRBJ2-6	.	TGCGCCAGCAGCCCAGGACAGACCGCCTCTGGGGCCAACGTCCTGACTTTC	CASSPGQTASGANVLTF
TRBV30	.	TRBJ1-1	few	TGTGCCTGGAGTGAAGCGGTTGGAGTAGCTTTCTTT	CAWSEAVGVAFF
TRBV28	.	TRBJ1-2	.	TGTGCCAGCACACCGACATTCCGGGGTGGCTACACCTTC	CASTPTFRGGYTF
TRBV6-5	.	TRBJ2-1	few	TGTGCCAGCAGTCCCGACTACCGGGAGTTCAATGAGCAGTTCTTC	CASSPDYREFNEQFF
TRBV4-2	.	TRBJ2-5	.	TGTGCCAGCAGCCAAGATCGGACCTTTAGCGGGACAGGGGAGACCCAGTACTTC	CASSQDRTFSGTGETQYF